The sequence of this T cell receptor beta chain was determined in a study of T-cell reconstitution after alpha-beta-depleted transplantation in children. TCRbeta library preparation incorporated unique molecular identifiers. TCRdb itself ran the PCR reads through MiXCR, one entry per CDR3 protein. The sample has nearly 350,000 distinct CDR3 sequences, roughly 15% seen once. This clonotype was recorded many times. Its specificity is unknown. The V gene lost 1 base and the J gene lost 6 bases, with 11 bases spanning the gap. The length of the CDR3 is 14 residues. Germline CDR1 SGHTA, CDR2 FQGNSA. The study's findings and limits: The authors attributed T-cell counts and diversity one year after transplant mostly to newly produced T cells.

The starting material was PBMCs, mostly from graft donor cells, obtained 360 days after TCRalphabeta/CD19-depleted stem cell transplant. V is TRBV7-2 and J is TRBJ2-3, with D uncertain. The receptor was derived from a male patient between 2 and 10 years old who had a stem cell transplant for acute lymphoblastic leukemia, so the T cells may come from the graft donor. This CDR3 reads CASSLEGHGDTQYF. The CDR3 bases are TGTGCCAGCAGCTTAGAAGGGCACGGGGATACGCAGTATTTT.